This passage covers 20 T cell receptor beta chains from one sample sequenced in a study of blood T cell repertoires in COVID-19. Profiled with immunoSEQ multiplex PCR; TCRdb holds only in-frame clones, not every one. In the table there are roughly 180,000 clones, 70% to 80% of which are singletons. Sequenced material: peripheral blood. Receptors were obtained from a woman in her fifties or sixties with COVID-19, enrolled during active disease.

V and J are TRBV6-1 and TRBJ2-7; 16 bases map to TRBD2. The CDR3 is 17 amino acids. The J segment lost 6 bases and the V segment lost 0 bases, leaving 5 bases of the junction unmatched. Germline CDR1 MNHNS, CDR2 SASEGT. CDR3 in amino acids: CASSEAGLAGGPGEQYV. The CDR3, as DNA: TGTGCCAGCAGTGAAGCGGGACTAGCGGGGGGGCCGGGCGAGCAGTACGTC.

V usage is TRBV2 and J usage is TRBJ2-1; D perhaps matches TRBD1 (5 bases). The CDR3 spans 13 residues. V was pared by 6 bases and J by 2 bases, with 8 bases between. The germline V gene encodes CDR1 SNHLY and CDR2 FYNNEI. This chain's CDR3 is CASSLTAYNEQFF. The CDR3 coding sequence is TGTGCCAGCAGCCTGACAGCCTACAATGAGCAGTTCTTC. The full variable domain, in which reference TRBV2 and TRBJ2-1 provide the parts outside the CDR3, is EPEVTQTPSHQVTQMGQEVILRCVPISNHLYFYWYRQILGQKVEFLVSFYNNEISEKSEIFDDQFSVERPDGSNFTLKIRSTKLEDSAMYFCASSLTAYNEQFFGPGTRLTVL.

The V gene is TRBV2, the J gene TRBJ2-2; a possible D gene is TRBD1 (5 bases). With 5 bases removed from V and 0 bases from J, the gap between germline ends came to 10 bases. Germline V gene data show CDR1 as SNHLY and CDR2 as FYNNEI. This CDR3 has 15 amino acids. The CDR3 spells CASSRQSTNTGELFF. The CDR3 DNA follows: TGTGCCAGCAGTAGACAGTCCACGAACACCGGGGAGCTGTTTTTT.

The table lists this clone with a count of one. V and J are TRBV2 and TRBJ2-3; 10 nucleotides align to TRBD2. Germline V gene data show CDR1 as SNHLY and CDR2 as FYNNEI. The V and J ends lost 3 bases and 0 bases, in that order; junction bases with no gene match: 9. This CDR3 contains 18 residues. CDR3 coding DNA: TGTGCCAGCAGTGACCTCCACCTAGCGGGGGTTAGCACAGATACGCAGTATTTT. Protein product: CASSDLHLAGVSTDTQYF.

V is TRBV7-3 and J is TRBJ1-6, with D unclear. The V gene's germline CDR1 is SGHTA and CDR2 FQGTGA. Between the trimmed V and J ends, which lost 5 bases and 8 bases, there was a span of 16 bases. The CDR3 length is 15 residues. The CDR3 sequence: CASSLSGPRDSPLHF. As DNA, the CDR3 is TGTGCCAGCAGCCTCAGCGGTCCACGAGATTCACCCCTCCACTTT.

This clone appeared a single time. This chain uses TRBV11-3 with TRBJ2-3; D is possibly TRBD1 (6 bases). Looked up from germline, CDR1 is SGHNT and CDR2 is YENEEA. This CDR3 has 17 amino acids. V dropped 5 bases and J dropped 3 bases, with 21 bases sitting between them. As DNA, the CDR3 is TGTGCCAGCAGCCGAAAAGGGGGAAGCGGATTAACAGATACGCAGTATTTT. Protein: CASSRKGGSGLTDTQYF.

A remark on this clone: The sample carries other DNA sequences with the same CDR3. The V gene is TRBV11-3, the J gene TRBJ2-1; maybe TRBD2 (6 bases). CDR1 is SGHNT and CDR2 is YENEEA in the germline V gene. This CDR3 region has 13 residues. V gave up 1 base and J gave up 10 bases, with 11 bases separating them. The CDR3 DNA is TGTGCCAGCAGCTTAGGAGCCCGGGGGGAGCAGTTCTTC. Translating it yields CASSLGARGEQFF.

The chain carries TRBV19 and TRBJ2-5, with D possibly matching TRBD2 (6 bases). This CDR3 contains 14 residues. The V end was cut by 7 bases, the J end by 5 bases, with 17 bases between. Germline CDR1 reads LNHDA; CDR2 reads SQIVND (reference sequence). CDR3 in amino acids: CASTPGASAETQYF. The CDR3 bases are TGTGCCAGTACCCCTGGGGCTAGCGCGGAGACCCAGTACTTC. The full variable domain, in which reference TRBV19 and TRBJ2-5 provide the parts outside the CDR3, is DGGITQSPKYLFRKEGQNVTLSCEQNLNHDAMYWYRQDPGQGLRLIYYSQIVNDFQKGDIAEGYSVSREKKESFPLTVTSAQKNPTAFYLCASTPGASAETQYFGPGTRLLVL.

This rearrangement joins TRBV6-1 to TRBJ1-1; weak D call: TRBD1 (6 bases). From germline, CDR1 is MNHNS and CDR2 SASEGT. Trimming removed 1 base at V and 9 bases at J, with 12 bases between. The CDR3 spans 13 residues. CDR3 protein: CASSEERGRKAFF. DNA for the CDR3: TGTGCCAGCAGTGAAGAAAGGGGGAGAAAAGCTTTCTTT.

The chain has TRBV12-3 or TRBV12-4 and TRBJ2-7; 7 bases agree with TRBD1. The CDR3 runs to 13 residues. The J segment lost 8 bases and the V segment lost 6 bases, leaving 10 bases of the junction unmatched. CDR3 nucleotides: TGTGCCAGCAGCCAGATACAGGGGAACAAGCAGTACTTC. As protein: CASSQIQGNKQYF.

The chain uses TRBV28 and TRBJ2-1; 8 nucleotides agree with TRBD1. The CDR3 spans 16 residues. Trimming took 6 bases from V and 4 from J; bases not matched to a gene: 11. Germline V lookup: CDR1 MDHEN, CDR2 SYDVKM. The CDR3 bases are TGTGCCAGCAGACCCCACTCAAGGGACAGGTACAATGAGCAGTTCTTC. It yields the protein CASRPHSRDRYNEQFF.

The chain uses TRBV19 and TRBJ1-2; a weak D match, TRBD1 (5 bases). Trimming left V 6 bases short and J 9 bases short, with 17 bases between. The CDR3 totals 13 residues. Germline CDR1 LNHDA, CDR2 SQIVND (reference sequence). CDR3 amino acids: CASSPTGLDRYTF. CDR3 bases: TGTGCCAGTAGCCCGACGGGACTAGACCGCTACACCTTC.

The table lists this clone with a count of one. This rearrangement joins TRBV5-6 to TRBJ2-6, with 7 bases identical to TRBD1. Per the germline V gene, CDR1 is SGHDT and CDR2 is YYEEEE. The trim removed 2 bases at V and 4 bases at J, leaving 6 bases unmatched. The CDR3 loop spans 16 amino acids. This CDR3 is CASSFSGTAGANVLTF. DNA for the CDR3: TGTGCCAGCAGCTTCTCCGGGACAGCCGGGGCCAACGTCCTGACTTTC.

The V gene is TRBV4-3, the J gene TRBJ2-7, with unresolved D. Germline V gene sequence: CDR1 LGHNA, CDR2 YSLEER. The CDR3 runs 14 residues. Between the trimmed V and J ends, which lost 0 bases and 1 base, there was a span of 7 bases. For the CDR3, the DNA is TGCGCCAGCAGCCAAGAGGCGGTTTCCTACGAGCAGTACTTC. This gives the protein CASSQEAVSYEQYF.

This clone was detected once. This chain connects TRBV6-2 or TRBV6-3 to TRBJ1-2; 7 bases agree with TRBD1. Germline V gene data show CDR1 as MNHEY and CDR2 as SVGEGT. This CDR3 spans 14 amino acids. V lost 5 bases and J lost 4; bases outside the gene matches: 7. CDR3 nucleotides: TGTGCCAGCAGTGCGACAGGGATGATCTATGGCTACACCTTC. Translating gives CASSATGMIYGYTF.

This chain links TRBV28 with TRBJ1-3, with D uncertain. This CDR3 spans 17 amino acids. The V and J ends lost 4 bases and 1 base respectively, with 17 bases between them. Germline CDR1 reads MDHEN; CDR2 reads SYDVKM. As DNA, the CDR3 is TGTGCCAGCAGTTGGAGGCGACATCCCTTATCTGGAAACACCATATATTTT. Amino acids: CASSWRRHPLSGNTIYF.

The genes are TRBV9 and TRBJ2-1; possible D gene TRBD2, 5 bases. This CDR3 region has 14 residues. Per germline, CDR1 SGDLS and CDR2 YYNGEE. The V gene lost 6 bases and the J gene lost 5 bases, with 15 bases spanning the gap. The CDR3 loop reads CASTVHMGDNEQFF. Here the CDR3 DNA reads TGTGCCAGCACCGTCCACATGGGAGACAATGAGCAGTTCTTC.

The rearrangement links TRBV4-1 to TRBJ2-5; 7 nucleotides agree with TRBD2. This CDR3 is built from 15 residues. Germline V CDR1 and CDR2: MGHRA, YSYEKL. V lost 1 base, J lost 2 bases, and 4 bases stayed unmatched. CDR3 coding DNA: TGCGCCAGCAGCCAAGTGGCACTAGCGCAAGAGACCCAGTACTTC. Translated, it gives CASSQVALAQETQYF.

This rearrangement joins TRBV7-2 to TRBJ2-7, with TRBD2 as a possible D gene (6 bases). The V end was cut by 1 base, the J end by 0 bases, with 10 bases between. The CDR3 is made up of 15 amino acids. Germline values: CDR1 SGHTA, CDR2 FQGNSA. The CDR3 is CASSLDASASYEQYF. The CDR3 bases are TGTGCCAGCAGCTTAGATGCTAGCGCCTCCTACGAGCAGTACTTC.

The chain recombines TRBV7-9 with TRBJ2-1; 9 nucleotides agree with TRBD2. The ends lost 5 bases at V and 4 bases at J; junction bases unmatched: 15. The germline V gene encodes CDR1 SEHNR and CDR2 FQNEAQ (reference sequence). CDR3 length: 18 residues. CDR3 loop: CASSLSWTSEDKYNEQFF. CDR3 nucleotides: TGTGCCAGCAGCCTTTCATGGACTAGCGAGGATAAGTACAATGAGCAGTTCTTC.